A single sample is the source of the 30 T cell receptor beta chains below, sequenced in a study of blood T cells in healthy people across ages. For the second PCR, which ran for roughly 6 to 12 cycles, a sample-barcoded 5' primer and a J-beta primer mix were used. From the 5' RACE reads, TCRdb called clonotypes with MiXCR, one entry per CDR3 protein. The sample shows hundreds of thousands of distinct CDR3 sequences, around 27% of them seen only once. The sample was also linked to a second study, of T cells of mothers and their children.

The specimen was blood. These receptors were obtained from a boy aged 2 to 10 in good health.

This clonotype was recorded a few times. This sequence joins TRBV12-3 or TRBV12-4 and TRBJ1-5; 11 bases fit TRBD1. V lost 5 bases to trimming and J lost 7 bases; unmatched junction nucleotides: 16. This CDR3 contains 18 residues. This CDR3 reads CASSEDRGTGGSGQPQHF. For the CDR3, the DNA is TGTGCCAGCAGTGAAGACCGCGGGACAGGGGGTTCGGGACAGCCCCAGCATTTT.

The chain links TRBV5-4 to TRBJ1-1, with D maybe TRBD1 (5 bases). Germline V gives CDR1 SGHNT, CDR2 YYREEE (reference sequence). Trimming took 0 bases from V and 0 from J, leaving 15 bases between them. The CDR3 spans 17 residues. The CDR3 here is CASSLGGAAGVNTEAFF. CDR3 DNA sequence: TGTGCCAGCAGCTTGGGAGGGGCGGCTGGGGTGAACACTGAAGCTTTCTTT. The entire variable domain, with the rest obtained from reference TRBV5-4 and TRBJ1-1, is as follows: ETGVTQSPTHLIKTRGQQVTLRCSSQSGHNTVSWYQQALGQGPQFIFQYYREEENGRGNFPPRFSGLQFPNYSSELNVNALELDDSALYLCASSLGGAAGVNTEAFFGQGTRLTVV.

This chain connects TRBV9 to TRBJ2-2; a possible D gene is TRBD1 (5 bases). The CDR3 totals 16 residues. The germline V gene has CDR1 SGDLS and CDR2 YYNGEE. Trimming stripped 3 bases from V and 5 bases from J, with 17 bases between. CDR3 region: CASSDRQWTRTGELFF. CDR3 in DNA: TGTGCCAGCAGCGATCGACAGTGGACAAGAACCGGGGAGCTGTTTTTT. The variable domain in full, completed from reference TRBV9 and TRBJ2-2, reads DSGVTQTPKHLITATGQRVTLRCSPRSGDLSVYWYQQSLDQGLQFLIQYYNGEERAKGNILERFSAQQFPDLHSELNLSSLELGDSALYFCASSDRQWTRTGELFFGEGSRLTVL.

This clonotype appeared a few times. The chain joins TRBV25-1 to TRBJ1-1; 9 bases align to TRBD1. Germline CDR1 is MGHDK and CDR2 is SYGVNS. This CDR3 contains 12 residues. Germline trimming cut 8 bases from V and 5 bases from J; bases unmatched to any gene: 3. In DNA form, the CDR3 reads TGTGCCAGCGGACAGGGGATTACTGAAGCTTTCTTT. Its translation is CASGQGITEAFF.

The CDR3 DNA is TGTGCCAGCAGCTTGGAATGGACAGGGACCTACGAGCAGTACTTC. It yields the protein CASSLEWTGTYEQYF. This chain links TRBV5-6 with TRBJ2-7, with 8 bases that match TRBD1. Trimming took 0 bases from V and 2 from J; bases not matched to a gene: 4. The CDR3 length is 15 residues. Germline CDR1 SGHDT, CDR2 YYEEEE.

This clonotype turned up a few times. A much bigger clone sits one base away, suggesting this may be a read error. The chain joins TRBV7-9 to TRBJ2-7; TRBD1 might be the D (5 bases). CDR1 SEHNR and CDR2 FQNEAQ come from the germline V gene (reference sequence). The ends were cut back, 2 bases at V and 0 bases at J, with 8 bases in the middle. The CDR3 has 14 residues. For the CDR3, the DNA is TGTGCCAGCAGCTTACCAGGGAACTCCTACGAGCAGTACTTC. It translates to CASSLPGNSYEQYF.

This clonotype was picked up a small number of times. The rearrangement links TRBV7-9 to TRBJ2-1, with 11 nucleotides matching TRBD2. Trimming at V came to 4 bases and at J to 5 bases, leaving 7 bases not matched to a gene. The CDR3 sequence is 16 residues long. The germline V gene has CDR1 SEHNR and CDR2 FQNEAQ (reference sequence). CDR3 bases: TGTGCCAGCAGCTCCTGGACTAGCGGGTACCACAATGAGCAGTTCTTC. Translated: CASSSWTSGYHNEQFF.

This clonotype was seen a few times. This chain links TRBV6-6 with TRBJ2-5; D ambiguous. V lost 6 bases, J lost 12 bases, and 5 bases lay in between. This CDR3 spans 8 amino acids. The V gene's germline CDR1 is MNHNY and CDR2 SVGAGI (reference sequence). CDR3 nucleotide sequence: TGTGCCAGCAGAAAAAAGTACTTC. Encoded protein: CASRKKYF.

The J gene is TRBJ1-2, the V gene TRBV10-3, with D unclear. CDR1 is ENHRY and CDR2 is SYGVKD in the germline V gene. The CDR3 sequence is 15 residues long. The V end was cut by 0 bases, the J end by 4 bases, with 12 bases between. CDR3 in DNA: TGTGCCATCAGTGAGTCGCCTGACGGAACCTATGGCTACACCTTC. It codes for CAISESPDGTYGYTF.

In its sample, this clonotype was seen a few times. This chain links TRBV4-1 with TRBJ1-1, with D possibly TRBD1 on 5 matching bases. The germline V and J ends were trimmed by 0 bases and 5 bases, with 13 bases remaining between them. The CDR3 length is 15 residues. Germline assignment: CDR1 MGHRA and CDR2 YSYEKL. This CDR3 is CASSQEGGSWTEAFF. The CDR3 DNA reads as TGCGCCAGCAGCCAAGAGGGGGGGTCGTGGACTGAAGCTTTCTTT.

The chain couples TRBV18 to TRBJ2-1; 10 bases match TRBD2. V was clipped by 1 base and J by 9 bases; unmatched bases: 6. The CDR3 is 15 amino acids. Germline assignment: CDR1 KGHSH and CDR2 LQKENI. CDR3 nucleotides: TGTGCCAGCTCACCACGTCTAGCGGGAGAAGGTGAGCAGTTCTTC. Protein product: CASSPRLAGEGEQFF.

The genes are TRBV5-1 and TRBJ1-6; no definite D call. Germline loops: CDR1 SGHRS, CDR2 YFSETQ. The CDR3 has 15 amino acids. Between the trimmed V and J ends, which lost 4 bases and 0 bases, there was a span of 8 bases. The CDR3: CASSRDISYNSPLHF. CDR3 coding DNA: TGCGCCAGCAGCAGAGACATCTCCTATAATTCACCCCTCCACTTT.

This clonotype was seen more than once but under ten times. V usage is TRBV29-1 and J usage is TRBJ2-6; D gene unclear. Per germline, CDR1 SQVTM and CDR2 ANQGSEA. The CDR3 is 16 amino acids. Between the trimmed V and J ends, which lost 1 base and 2 bases, there was a span of 12 bases. DNA for the CDR3: TGCAGCGTTGAAGTCCCAGGAACCCCTGGGGCCAACGTCCTGACTTTC. Its translation is CSVEVPGTPGANVLTF.

V usage is TRBV30 and J usage is TRBJ1-4, with 8 bases that match TRBD1. Germline CDR1 GTSNPN, CDR2 SVGIG (reference sequence). CDR3 length: 18 amino acids. Losses at the gene ends were 4 bases for V and 0 bases for J; bases not matched to a gene: 13. CDR3 nucleotide sequence: TGTGCCTGGACCGACTTAGGGACAGGCGGAACAACTAATGAAAAACTGTTTTTT. This codes for CAWTDLGTGGTTNEKLFF. Together with reference TRBV30 and TRBJ1-4, the CDR3 gives the full variable domain: SQTIHQWPATLVQPVGSPLSLECTVEGTSNPNLYWYRQAAGRGLQLLFYSVGIGQISSEVPQNLSASRPQDRQFILSSKKLLLSDSGFYLCAWTDLGTGGTTNEKLFFGSGTQLSVL.

This clonotype was observed a few times. This rearrangement joins TRBV5-1 to TRBJ2-5; D is ambiguous. The CDR3 has 14 amino acids. Germline CDR1 is SGHRS and CDR2 is YFSETQ. V lost 7 bases and J 1 base, leaving 14 bases between the germline ends. The CDR3 spells CASYVNLAQETQYF. The CDR3 coding sequence is TGCGCCAGCTACGTGAACCTCGCCCAAGAGACCCAGTACTTC.

This clonotype was seen a handful of times. The chain couples TRBV3-1 to TRBJ1-3; TRBD1 matches at 8 bases. Germline lookup yields CDR1 LGHDT and CDR2 YNNKEL (reference sequence). V gave up 8 bases and J gave up 4 bases; unmatched junction bases: 4. The CDR3 sequence is 13 residues long. CDR3 nucleotide sequence: TGTGCCAGCCGGACAGGGATCGGAAACACCATATATTTT. Translating gives CASRTGIGNTIYF.

This clonotype was seen a handful of times. One end of the junction is discordant with germline, which a read error may explain. The V and J genes are TRBV15 and TRBJ1-6; D might be TRBD1 (5 bases). The V gene's germline CDR1 is LNHNV and CDR2 YYDKDF (reference sequence). This CDR3 comprises 14 residues. The CDR3 coding sequence is TGTGCCGCCAGCGGGGGGACGAATAATTCACCCCTCCACTTT. Amino acid sequence: CAASGGTNNSPLHF.

This chain links TRBV29-1 with TRBJ2-2, with unresolved D. The CDR3 consists of 12 residues. V lost 6 bases, J lost 0 bases, and 5 bases lay in between. Germline CDR1 SQVTM, CDR2 ANQGSEA. The CDR3 sequence is CSVWANTGELFF. In DNA form, the CDR3 reads TGCAGCGTGTGGGCGAACACCGGGGAGCTGTTTTTT.

This clonotype was picked up a small number of times. The chain couples TRBV7-2 to TRBJ2-7; 10 nucleotides match TRBD2. V lost 5 bases and J lost 5; bases outside the gene matches: 3. The CDR3 has 13 amino acids. The germline gives CDR1 SGHTA, CDR2 FQGNSA. CDR3 protein: CASSQGLADEQYF. CDR3 DNA sequence: TGTGCCAGCAGCCAAGGACTAGCGGACGAGCAGTACTTC.

This clonotype was observed a few times. V is TRBV4-3 and J is TRBJ2-1; D perhaps matches TRBD2 (7 bases). V lost 1 base and J lost 4, with 17 bases in between. The CDR3 extends over 17 amino acids. Germline V lookup: CDR1 LGHNA, CDR2 YSLEER. CDR3 protein: CASSQGGGRRMYNEQFF. CDR3 bases: TGCGCCAGCAGCCAAGGCGGGGGCAGAAGGATGTACAATGAGCAGTTCTTC.

CDR3 loop: CASSQDLLVHIQYF. DNA of the CDR3: TGCGCCAGCAGCCAAGATTTACTAGTGCACATTCAGTACTTC. The rearrangement links TRBV4-3 to TRBJ2-4; D perhaps matches TRBD2 (5 bases). CDR1 is LGHNA, CDR2 YSLEER, per germline. This CDR3 comprises 14 residues. Trimming cost V 0 bases and J 8 bases, with 11 bases left between them.

The genes are TRBV6-6 and TRBJ1-2, with 7 bases identical to TRBD1. The CDR3 has 14 amino acids. Germline V gene sequence: CDR1 MNHNY, CDR2 SVGAGI (reference sequence). With V trimmed by 6 bases and J by 1 base, 5 bases remained unmatched. CDR3 in DNA: TGTGCCAGCAGAACAGGGGTGGGTAACTATGGCTACACCTTC. Translating it yields CASRTGVGNYGYTF.

This clonotype appeared a few times. The J gene is TRBJ1-1, the V gene TRBV20-1, with 9 bases matching TRBD1. CDR3 size: 13 residues. With 5 bases clipped from V and 5 bases from J, the junction kept 6 bases outside the gene matches. In germline, CDR1 is DFQATT, CDR2 SNEGSKA (reference sequence). CDR3 in amino acids: CSAGQGILTEAFF. In nucleotides, the CDR3 is TGCAGTGCTGGACAGGGGATCTTAACTGAAGCTTTCTTT.

This clonotype showed up just a few times. The V gene is TRBV5-4, the J gene TRBJ2-5; 14 bases are shared with TRBD2. The J call is uncertain, as TRBJ2-1 better fits the DNA end. Germline CDR1 SGHNT, CDR2 YYREEE (reference sequence). The CDR3 runs 16 residues. This chain's CDR3 is CASSLKATSGRDEQFF. CDR3 in DNA: TGTGCCAGCAGCTTGAAAGCGACTAGCGGGAGGGATGAGCAGTTCTTC.

This chain links TRBV2 with TRBJ2-7; no clear D. This CDR3 is 15 amino acids long. CDR1 SNHLY and CDR2 FYNNEI come from the germline V gene. V was trimmed by 0 bases and J by 4 bases, leaving 13 bases between them. The CDR3, as DNA: TGTGCCAGCAGTGAAGCGACGGCAGTTCGATACGAGCAGTACTTC. Its protein is CASSEATAVRYEQYF.

The chain carries TRBV20-1 and TRBJ1-4, with 9 positions matching TRBD1. Trimming removed 3 bases from V and 8 bases from J; junction bases left unmatched: 7. CDR1 and CDR2 (germline): DFQATT, SNEGSKA (reference sequence). This CDR3 region has 14 residues. The CDR3 protein is CSARPSTGGEKLFF. In nucleotides, the CDR3 is TGCAGTGCTAGGCCTTCGACAGGGGGAGAAAAACTGTTTTTT.

This clonotype was recorded a few times. The genes are TRBV5-4 and TRBJ2-3, with D hard to call. Germline V gene data show CDR1 as SGHNT and CDR2 as YYREEE (reference sequence). V gave up 3 bases and J gave up 4 bases, with 15 bases separating them. The CDR3 is 15 amino acids. CDR3 DNA sequence: TGTGCCAGCAGCTCATATGGGAATGGCCCAGATACGCAGTATTTT. It codes for CASSSYGNGPDTQYF.

This rearrangement joins TRBV15 to TRBJ2-6, with no clear D. Trimming took 7 bases from V and 1 from J, leaving 8 bases between them. Germline CDR1 is LNHNV and CDR2 is YYDKDF (reference sequence). The CDR3 runs to 14 residues. The CDR3 here is CATISGSGANVLTF. In DNA, the CDR3 is TGTGCCACCATAAGTGGGTCTGGGGCCAACGTCCTGACTTTC.

This clonotype was seen a few times. V and J are TRBV12-5 and TRBJ2-5; possibly TRBD2 for D (6 bases). The assigned J gene may be wrong: the sequence end matches TRBJ2-7 better. Germline-derived CDR1 and CDR2 are LGHNT and FRNRAP. The CDR3 spans 12 residues. CDR3 sequence reads: CASGQAGNEQYF. The CDR3, as DNA: TGTGCTAGTGGTCAAGCGGGCAACGAGCAGTACTTC.

The CDR3 loop reads CASSTSGGAANTGELFF. CDR3 in DNA: TGTGCCAGCAGTACGTCCGGGGGCGCGGCGAACACCGGGGAGCTGTTTTTT. The chain carries TRBV6-1 and TRBJ2-2; tentatively, D is TRBD1 or TRBD2 (6 bases each). Looked up from germline, CDR1 is MNHNS and CDR2 is SASEGT. The CDR3 extends over 17 amino acids. V shed 5 bases and J shed 0 bases, with 16 bases lying between them.